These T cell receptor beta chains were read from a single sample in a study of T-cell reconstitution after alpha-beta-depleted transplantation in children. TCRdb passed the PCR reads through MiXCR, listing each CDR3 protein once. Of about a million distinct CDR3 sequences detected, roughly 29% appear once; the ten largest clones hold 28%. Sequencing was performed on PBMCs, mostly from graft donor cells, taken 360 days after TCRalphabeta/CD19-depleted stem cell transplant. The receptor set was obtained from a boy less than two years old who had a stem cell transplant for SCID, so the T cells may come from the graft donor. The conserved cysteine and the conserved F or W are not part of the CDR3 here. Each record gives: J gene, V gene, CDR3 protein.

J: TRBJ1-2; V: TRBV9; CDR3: ASSVAGGLGYGYT
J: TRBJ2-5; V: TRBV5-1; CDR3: ASSPDSMSGTQY
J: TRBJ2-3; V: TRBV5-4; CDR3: ASTSNGYTDTQY
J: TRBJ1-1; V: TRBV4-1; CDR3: ASARKQMNTEAF
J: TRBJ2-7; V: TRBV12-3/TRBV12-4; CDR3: ASTLGTGEYEQY
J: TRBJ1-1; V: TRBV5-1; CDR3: ASSRTANTEAF
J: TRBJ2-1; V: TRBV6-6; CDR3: ASSYQGRGDEQF
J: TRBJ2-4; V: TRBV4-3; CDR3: ASSPVRGGAMY
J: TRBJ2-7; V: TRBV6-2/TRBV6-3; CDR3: ASSMVRELYEQY
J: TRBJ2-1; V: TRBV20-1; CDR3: SARDRPSGGGYEQF